The rows below give T cell receptor beta chains drawn from one sample of a study of shared clonotypes between healthy human individuals. Produced via immunoSEQ multiplex PCR; TCRdb's table is partial and in-frame only. The sample has approximately 2,000,000 clones, approximately 92% seen once; the top ten hold 1.5% to 2%. Sequencing was carried out using naive CD8+ T cells from PBMCs. These receptors came from a man aged 18-30 years in good health. Some clones in this sample may be carry-over from other donors' samples. Both conserved end residues are part of each CDR3. D genes are given only for firm matches. Clone size is stated in some rows and not others, as once, few, many or a class when expanded.

j_call | d_call | clone_size | v_call | cdr3_aa | cdr3_nt
TRBJ2-7 | . | . | TRBV11-3 | CASSGPTYEQYF | TGTGCCAGCAGCGGCCCAACCTACGAGCAATACTTC
TRBJ2-2 | TRBD1 | . | TRBV27 | CASSLQDVRQGTGELFF | TGTGCCAGCAGTTTACAGGACGTCCGACAGGGCACCGGGGAGCTGTTTTTT
TRBJ2-1 | . | . | TRBV15 | CATRGGTSYNEQFF | TGTGCCACCAGAGGCGGCACCTCATACAATGAGCAGTTCTTC
TRBJ2-4 | . | . | TRBV7-9 | CASSLGQVGDKNIQYF | TGTGCCAGCAGCTTAGGGCAGGTTGGGGACAAAAACATTCAGTACTTC
TRBJ2-3 | TRBD1 | . | TRBV5-1 | CASSLALAGQGISDTQYF | TGCGCCAGCAGCTTGGCCCTCGCAGGACAGGGGATTTCAGATACGCAGTATTTT
TRBJ2-2 | . | . | TRBV7-7 | CASSSGTQANTGELFF | TGTGCCAGCAGCTCGGGGACACAAGCGAACACCGGGGAGCTGTTTTTT
TRBJ2-7 | . | . | TRBV28 | CASSFATPSYEQYF | TGTGCCAGCAGTTTCGCGACCCCTTCCTACGAGCAGTACTTC
TRBJ2-7 | TRBD1 | . | TRBV4-1 | CASSHPGQGIYEQYF | TGCGCCAGCAGCCACCCGGGACAGGGCATCTACGAGCAGTACTTC
TRBJ2-5 | TRBD2 | . | TRBV11-2 | CASSLGPAGEEETQYF | TGTGCCAGCAGCTTAGGCCCAGCGGGAGAGGAGGAGACCCAGTACTTC
TRBJ2-4 | . | . | TRBV19 | CASSLAPDTIAKNIQYF | TGTGCCAGTAGTTTGGCCCCGGACACTATAGCCAAAAACATTCAGTACTTC
TRBJ2-7 | TRBD1 | . | TRBV7-9 | CASSLLGTGNYEQYF | TGTGCCAGCAGCTTATTGGGGACAGGGAACTACGAGCAGTACTTC
TRBJ2-2 | TRBD2 | . | TRBV11-1 | CASSYIPGLERVGELFF | TGTGCCAGCAGCTACATACCGGGACTAGAAAGGGTCGGGGAGCTGTTTTTT
TRBJ2-2 | . | . | TRBV9 | CASSALNTGELFF | TGTGCCAGCAGCGCCCTGAACACCGGGGAGCTGTTTTTT
TRBJ2-2 | . | . | TRBV7-7 | CALRERRTGELFF | TGTGCCCTCCGTGAGCGGAGGACCGGGGAGCTGTTTTTT
TRBJ2-7 | . | . | TRBV27 | CASSLTSIDEQYF | TGTGCCAGCAGTTTGACTAGTATCGACGAGCAGTACTTC
TRBJ2-1 | TRBD2 | . | TRBV19 | CASSDAPGLAGGPSEQFF | TGTGCCAGTAGTGACGCCCCGGGACTAGCGGGAGGGCCCAGTGAGCAGTTCTTC
TRBJ2-2 | . | . | TRBV5-1 | CASAVGWGPPGELFF | TGCGCCAGCGCCGTCGGGTGGGGCCCACCCGGGGAGCTGTTTTTT
TRBJ1-1 | TRBD1 | . | TRBV15 | CATSSRDSEAGAFF | TGTGCCACCAGCAGCAGGGACAGCGAGGCGGGTGCTTTCTTT
TRBJ2-7 | . | . | TRBV14 | CASSQDQVGEQYF | TGTGCCAGCAGCCAAGATCAGGTAGGAGAGCAGTACTTC
TRBJ2-3 | . | . | TRBV27 | CASSLHTPADLGAQYF | TGTGCCAGCAGTTTACATACACCTGCAGACCTAGGTGCGCAGTATTTT
TRBJ2-7 | . | . | TRBV10-2 | CASSDVRFPNEQYF | TGCGCCAGCAGTGATGTAAGGTTCCCGAACGAGCAGTACTTC
TRBJ2-5 | . | . | TRBV10-3 | CAISVTDQETQYF | TGTGCCATCAGTGTCACAGACCAAGAGACCCAGTACTTC
TRBJ1-2 | . | once | TRBV29-1 | CSVEVGRTTRNYGYTF | TGCAGCGTTGAGGTGGGCAGGACTACCCGCAACTATGGCTACACCTTC
TRBJ2-7 | . | . | TRBV5-8 | CASSPRTDIYEQYF | TGTGCCAGCAGCCCCAGGACAGATATCTACGAGCAGTACTTC
TRBJ2-4 | . | . | TRBV10-3 | CAHGDFSRTKNIQYF | TGTGCCCATGGGGACTTCTCCCGTACCAAAAACATTCAGTACTTC
TRBJ1-5 | TRBD1 | . | TRBV19 | CASSTGQGRSQPQHF | TGTGCCAGTAGTACGGGACAGGGAAGGAGTCAGCCCCAGCATTTT
TRBJ2-7 | . | . | TRBV27 | CASSTLSTESPYEQYF | TGTGCCAGCAGCACATTGTCAACAGAGAGCCCTTACGAGCAGTACTTC
TRBJ2-7 | . | . | TRBV7-8 | CASSTRDGLSYEQYF | TGTGCCAGCAGCACTCGGGACGGTTTATCCTACGAGCAGTACTTC
TRBJ1-2 | . | . | TRBV16 | CASSQSIESFNYGYTF | TGTGCCAGCAGCCAATCAATCGAGAGTTTTAACTATGGCTACACCTTC
TRBJ2-7 | . | . | TRBV7-9 | CASSPGRGEDYEQYF | TGTGCCAGCAGCCCCGGTAGGGGGGAAGACTACGAGCAGTACTTC
TRBJ2-2 | . | . | TRBV19 | CASSTDITIGELFF | TGTGCCAGTAGTACGGACATTACAATAGGGGAGCTGTTTTTT
TRBJ2-5 | TRBD2 | . | TRBV5-3 | CASRGGMRLQETQYF | TGTGCCAGCCGGGGAGGGATGCGCCTCCAAGAGACCCAGTACTTC
TRBJ2-7 | TRBD2 | . | TRBV7-8 | CASSLGLAGGREQYF | TGTGCCAGCAGCTTAGGGCTAGCGGGAGGTCGAGAGCAGTACTTC
TRBJ2-3 | . | . | TRBV5-1 | CASYYGDTQYF | TGCGCCAGCTACTACGGGGATACGCAGTATTTT
TRBJ2-1 | . | . | TRBV27 | CASRPYDRFSDEQFF | TGTGCCAGCAGACCCTATGACAGGTTTAGCGATGAGCAGTTCTTC
TRBJ2-7 | . | . | TRBV27 | CASSWTANYEQYF | TGTGCCAGCAGTTGGACAGCCAACTACGAGCAGTACTTC
TRBJ2-3 | . | . | TRBV27 | CATPLGGTGTDTQYF | TGTGCCACCCCCTTAGGGGGGACTGGGACAGATACGCAGTATTTT
TRBJ2-1 | . | . | TRBV29-1 | CSVVEGYGNEQFF | TGCAGCGTTGTCGAAGGATACGGGAATGAGCAGTTCTTC
TRBJ2-1 | TRBD2 | . | TRBV7-9 | CASSLGLAGEQFF | TGTGCCAGCAGTCTTGGACTAGCGGGAGAGCAGTTCTTC
TRBJ1-3 | . | . | TRBV6-1 | CASSVRGTGNTIYF | TGTGCCAGCAGTGTCAGGGGCACTGGAAACACCATATATTTT
TRBJ1-1 | . | . | TRBV5-4 | CASSPLTAMNTEAFF | TGTGCCAGCAGCCCCCTGACGGCTATGAACACTGAAGCTTTCTTT
TRBJ2-7 | . | . | TRBV7-2 | CASSLVPGAYEQYF | TGTGCCAGCAGCTTAGTCCCAGGGGCCTACGAGCAGTACTTC
TRBJ2-5 | TRBD2 | . | TRBV27 | CASSLSLAVQETQYF | TGTGCCAGCAGTTTATCCCTAGCGGTACAAGAGACCCAGTACTTC
TRBJ1-1 | TRBD1 | . | TRBV10-2 | CASRRQGAGTEAFF | TGCGCCAGCAGGAGACAGGGGGCGGGCACTGAAGCTTTCTTT
TRBJ2-7 | . | . | TRBV28 | CASSFSALEQYF | TGTGCCAGCAGTTTCTCGGCGCTCGAGCAGTACTTC
TRBJ1-2 | . | . | TRBV5-4 | CASQKDIGVEGYTF | TGTGCCAGCCAAAAGGACATAGGGGTGGAGGGCTACACCTTC
TRBJ2-4 | . | . | TRBV7-2 | CASSLEILGSLAKNIQYF | TGTGCCAGCAGCTTAGAAATCCTCGGGAGCCTAGCCAAAAACATTCAGTACTTC
TRBJ2-3 | TRBD2 | . | TRBV4-1 | CASSPTRGGRAGDTQYF | TGCGCCAGCAGCCCCACCAGAGGCGGGAGGGCCGGAGATACGCAGTATTTT
TRBJ2-1 | TRBD2 | . | TRBV5-6 | CASSLAAGERNEQFF | TGTGCCAGCAGCTTGGCCGCGGGAGAGAGAAATGAGCAGTTCTTC
TRBJ1-2 | . | . | TRBV21-1 | CASSKGGTECYGYTF | TGTGCCAGCAGCAAAGGCGGGACAGAGTGCTATGGCTACACCTTC
TRBJ2-1 | . | . | TRBV11-3 | CASSAGTSNEQFF | TGTGCCAGCAGCGCCGGGACCAGCAATGAGCAGTTCTTC
TRBJ2-1 | . | . | TRBV30 | CAWSGVKSSYNEQFF | TGTGCCTGGTCGGGGGTAAAGAGCTCCTACAATGAGCAGTTCTTC
TRBJ2-7 | . | . | TRBV5-1 | CASSLELAAYEQYF | TGCGCCAGCAGCTTAGAGCTGGCCGCCTACGAGCAGTACTTC
TRBJ2-5 | . | . | TRBV7-9 | CASSLSDASNGETQYF | TGTGCCAGCAGCTTATCAGACGCTTCTAACGGGGAGACCCAGTACTTC
TRBJ2-7 | . | . | TRBV6-1 | CASRRGNSYEQYF | TGTGCCAGCAGAAGAGGGAACTCCTACGAGCAGTACTTC
TRBJ2-3 | TRBD2 | . | TRBV7-2 | CASSLGLAGTDTQYF | TGTGCCAGCAGCTTAGGTCTAGCGGGAACAGATACGCAGTATTTT